The clone carrying this TCR beta chain showed up many times. The antigen is unknown. Sequencing ends 3 residues short of the CDR3 end; the germline J gene provides the rest. TCRdb's table, derived via immunoSEQ multiplex PCR, lists solely in-frame clones and lacks some. The sample has about 30,000 clones, none seen only once. CVID subjects were neither ill nor on immunomodulatory or immunosuppressive medication at sampling. Germline lookup yields CDR1 MGHRA and CDR2 YSYEKL. Trimming removed 3 bases from V and 0 bases from J; junction bases left unmatched: 9. This CDR3 contains 17 residues. This record comes from a study of T cell clonality in common variable immunodeficiency. Whole-study findings and limits: Common variable immunodeficiency TCR beta sequences reportedly had fewer deletions and N-nucleotide insertions.

The specimen was peripheral blood mononuclear cells. The rearrangement uses TRBV4-1 and TRBJ2-7, with 9 bases aligning to TRBD2. This clonotype was sampled from a human donor with common variable immunodeficiency. The CDR3 is CASSHRVRGGDSYEQYF. The covered CDR3 bases are TGCGCCAGCAGCCACCGAGTGCGGGGGGGAGACTCCTACGAG.